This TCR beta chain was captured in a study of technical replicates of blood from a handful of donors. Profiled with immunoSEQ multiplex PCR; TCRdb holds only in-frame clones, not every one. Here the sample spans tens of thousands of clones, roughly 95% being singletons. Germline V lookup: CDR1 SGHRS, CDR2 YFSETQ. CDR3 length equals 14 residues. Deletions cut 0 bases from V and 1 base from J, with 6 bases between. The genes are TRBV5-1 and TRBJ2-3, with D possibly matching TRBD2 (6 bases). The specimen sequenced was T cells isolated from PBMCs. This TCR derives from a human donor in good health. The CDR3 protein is CASSLAGGTDTQYF. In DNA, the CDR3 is TGCGCCAGCAGCTTGGCGGGAGGCACAGATACGCAGTATTTT. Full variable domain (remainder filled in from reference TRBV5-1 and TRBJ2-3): KAGVTQTPRYLIKTRGQQVTLSCSPISGHRSVSWYQQTPGQGLQFLFEYFSETQRNKGNFPGRFSGRQFSNSRSEMNVSTLELGDSALYLCASSLAGGTDTQYFGPGTRLTVL.